Listed here is a single TCR beta chain. Germline V lookup: CDR1 LNHDA, CDR2 SQIVND (reference sequence). The CDR3 is made up of 15 amino acids. V gave up 8 bases and J gave up 1 base; unmatched junction bases: 5. This entry belongs to a study of cytomegalovirus exposure and HLA in healthy donors. It was with 60 Vbeta and 13 Jbeta primers that the PCR ran. Sequencing was performed with immunoSEQ multiplex PCR; in TCRdb, only in-frame clones are kept and a portion is missing. Seen here are 150,000 to 200,000 clones, roughly four fifths observed once, and the top ten hold 4.1%. Sequencing was done on a sample of PBMCs. This TCR was recovered from a man over 45 in good health and CMV-seropositive. The chain recombines TRBV19 with TRBJ2-1, with 10 bases lining up with TRBD2. The CDR3 protein is CASSTSGFSYNEQFF. CDR3 DNA sequence: TGTGCCAGTTCGACTAGCGGGTTTTCCTACAATGAGCAGTTCTTC.